This is a list of T cell receptor beta chains from one sample in a study of CD8+ T cells in alopecia areata. Assay: immunoSEQ multiplex PCR; the TCRdb copy retains only in-frame clones and omits some. The table shows 150,000 or so clones, with more than 45% occurring only once. Source material: CD4+ T cells sorted from blood. The source of these receptors is a human donor with alopecia areata. Each CDR3 is given with its conserved first and last residue. Each record gives: D gene, clone size, V gene, J gene, CDR3 protein, CDR3 DNA. A D gene is named only where the DNA matches it firmly. Clone size is given for some rows only: seen once, a few or many times, or a class if the clone is expanded.

-	-	TRBV10-3	TRBJ1-4	CAISENEKLFF	TGTGCCATCAGTGAAAATGAAAAACTGTTTTTT
-	-	TRBV7-9	TRBJ2-3	CASSNPQDTQYF	TGTGCCAGCAGCAATCCCCAAGATACGCAGTATTTT
-	few	TRBV7-9	TRBJ2-4	CASSLQTVTKNIQYF	TGTGCCAGCAGCTTGCAGACAGTTACCAAAAACATTCAGTACTTC
-	few	TRBV5-1	TRBJ1-2	CASSLEQGGDGYTF	TGCGCCAGCAGCTTGGAACAGGGAGGAGATGGCTACACCTTC
-	-	TRBV5-1	TRBJ2-7	CASSLDPGAPYEQYF	TGCGCCAGCAGCTTGGACCCGGGAGCCCCCTACGAGCAGTACTTC
TRBD2	many	TRBV7-8	TRBJ2-3	CASSLARPFRTSGKADTQYF	TGTGCCAGCAGCTTAGCCAGACCTTTCCGGACTAGCGGGAAGGCTGATACGCAGTATTTT
-	-	TRBV2	TRBJ1-4	CASRGQSWSHEKLFF	TGTGCCAGCAGAGGGCAATCCTGGAGTCATGAAAAACTGTTTTTT
-	-	TRBV5-1	TRBJ2-7	CASSLSAGSPEQYF	TGCGCCAGCAGCTTGTCGGCCGGGAGCCCCGAGCAGTACTTC
-	-	TRBV30	TRBJ1-5	CAWSVQDSNQPQHF	TGTGCCTGGAGCGTACAAGATAGCAATCAGCCCCAGCATTTT
-	-	TRBV2	TRBJ2-5	CASILGETQYF	TGTGCCAGCATTCTGGGAGAGACCCAGTACTTC
-	once	TRBV29-1	TRBJ2-3	CSIVRTDTQYF	TGCAGCATTGTCCGCACAGATACGCAGTATTTT
-	-	TRBV27	TRBJ2-6	CASSQTSGANVLTF	TGTGCCAGCAGCCAGACCTCTGGGGCCAACGTCCTGACTTTC
-	-	TRBV5-1	TRBJ2-1	CASSLALAIRNEQFF	TGCGCCAGCAGCTTGGCTCTAGCCATTAGGAATGAGCAGTTCTTC
-	-	TRBV9	TRBJ2-7	CASSPSTASYEQYF	TGTGCCAGCAGCCCTAGTACAGCTAGCTACGAGCAGTACTTC
-	-	TRBV27	TRBJ2-1	CASSSQSPQTGWYNEQFF	TGTGCCAGCAGTTCGCAATCTCCCCAAACTGGGTGGTACAATGAGCAGTTCTTC
-	-	TRBV29-1	TRBJ2-2	CSVASLARNTGELFF	TGCAGCGTTGCTTCCCTAGCGAGGAACACCGGGGAGCTGTTTTTT
-	few	TRBV29-1	TRBJ2-3	CSVEVSADTQYF	TGCAGCGTTGAAGTGTCGGCAGATACGCAGTATTTT
-	-	TRBV28	TRBJ2-1	CATKKSYNEQFF	TGTGCCACCAAAAAATCCTACAATGAGCAGTTCTTC
-	few	TRBV29-1	TRBJ2-5	CSVLRDEETQYF	TGCAGCGTTTTAAGGGATGAAGAGACCCAGTACTTC
-	-	TRBV6-5	TRBJ2-7	CASKDVSYEQYF	TGTGCCAGCAAAGACGTCTCCTACGAGCAGTACTTC
TRBD2	-	TRBV30	TRBJ2-3	CAWSVMASGTTDTQYF	TGTGCCTGGAGTGTTATGGCTAGCGGGACTACAGATACGCAGTATTTT
TRBD1	-	TRBV19	TRBJ1-2	CASSIVTGGYGYTF	TGTGCCAGTAGTATAGTGACAGGGGGCTATGGCTACACCTTC
TRBD2	-	TRBV4-1	TRBJ2-7	CASSQGGGAYEQYF	TGCGCCAGCAGCCAAGGCGGGGGAGCATACGAGCAGTACTTC
TRBD1	-	TRBV5-6	TRBJ2-7	CASSVTGTGYEQYF	TGTGCCAGCAGCGTAACCGGGACAGGGTACGAGCAGTACTTC
-	few	TRBV7-2	TRBJ1-3	CASSLVRAGNTIYF	TGTGCCAGCAGCTTAGTAAGGGCTGGAAACACCATATATTTT
TRBD1	-	TRBV6-5	TRBJ1-3	CASSPDRGSGNTIYF	TGTGCCAGCAGCCCTGACAGGGGCTCCGGAAACACCATATATTTT
-	-	TRBV5-1	TRBJ1-1	CASSLAQGYLYTEAFF	TGCGCCAGCAGCTTGGCTCAGGGGTACCTTTACACTGAAGCTTTCTTT
-	-	TRBV5-1	TRBJ1-4	CASSSEATNEKLFF	TGCGCCAGCAGCTCAGAAGCAACTAATGAAAAACTGTTTTTT
TRBD2	-	TRBV5-4	TRBJ2-1	CASSQLAGTYNEQFF	TGTGCCAGCAGCCAGCTAGCGGGAACCTACAATGAGCAGTTCTTC
TRBD1	few	TRBV7-2	TRBJ1-5	CASSVVATRGSAQHF	TGTGCCAGCAGCGTAGTAGCAACCAGGGGGTCCGCCCAGCATTTT
TRBD1	-	TRBV29-1	TRBJ2-1	CSVDRGRRNEQFF	TGCAGCGTGGACAGGGGGCGCCGCAATGAGCAGTTCTTC
-	-	TRBV28	TRBJ2-5	CASSPETGPLLGTQYF	TGTGCCAGCAGTCCCGAGACAGGACCCCTGCTAGGAACCCAGTACTTC
TRBD1	-	TRBV30	TRBJ1-2	CAWSRDRAYGYTF	TGTGCCTGGAGTCGGGACAGGGCATATGGCTACACCTTC
-	few	TRBV27	TRBJ1-1	CASSSRDDTEAFF	TGTGCCAGCAGTTCCCGGGACGACACTGAAGCTTTCTTT
-	-	TRBV7-2	TRBJ2-3	CASRHMETDTQYF	TGTGCCAGCAGACATATGGAAACAGATACGCAGTATTTT
-	-	TRBV5-6	TRBJ2-7	CASSLNRYEQYF	TGTGCCAGCAGCTTGAACCGCTACGAGCAGTACTTC
-	-	TRBV28	TRBJ2-3	CASSFRPGRKGSGSLDTQYF	TGTGCCAGCAGTTTTCGCCCGGGACGAAAAGGATCTGGATCGTTAGATACGCAGTATTTT
-	-	TRBV27	TRBJ2-3	CASSFNGGPDTQYF	TGTGCCAGCAGTTTCAACGGGGGCCCAGATACGCAGTATTTT
-	-	TRBV6-5	TRBJ2-4	CASSYSGASNIQYF	TGTGCCAGCAGTTACTCAGGAGCCTCAAACATTCAGTACTTC
-	-	TRBV6-6	TRBJ2-7	CASSLPPGYEQYF	TGTGCCAGCAGTTTACCACCGGGATACGAGCAGTACTTC
-	-	TRBV7-9	TRBJ2-5	CASSFDSREQYF	TGTGCCAGCAGCTTTGATTCTCGGGAGCAGTACTTC
TRBD2	-	TRBV7-9	TRBJ2-7	CASSISGGPTYEQYF	TGTGCCAGCAGCATAAGCGGGGGCCCGACCTACGAGCAGTACTTC
TRBD2	-	TRBV5-6	TRBJ2-3	CASSLGAASGLDTQYF	TGTGCCAGCAGCTTAGGTGCCGCTAGCGGTTTGGATACGCAGTATTTT
TRBD1	-	TRBV29-1	TRBJ2-3	CSVTQGAWSDTQYF	TGCAGCGTTACCCAGGGGGCTTGGTCAGATACGCAGTATTTT
-	few	TRBV7-9	TRBJ1-3	CASSWTATGNTIYF	TGTGCCAGCAGCTGGACAGCTACTGGAAACACCATATATTTT
-	-	TRBV2	TRBJ2-2	CASIAGPNTGELFF	TGTGCCAGCATCGCAGGTCCGAACACCGGGGAGCTGTTTTTT
TRBD2	-	TRBV11-3	TRBJ2-1	CASSLSGVYNEQFF	TGTGCCAGCAGCCTTAGCGGGGTCTACAATGAGCAGTTCTTC
-	-	TRBV6-5	TRBJ1-5	CASRAHYSNQPQHF	TGTGCCAGCCGCGCCCATTATAGCAATCAGCCCCAGCATTTT
TRBD2	-	TRBV15	TRBJ2-1	CATSRSGWREWGEQFF	TGTGCCACCAGCAGATCGGGGTGGCGGGAGTGGGGTGAGCAGTTCTTC
TRBD1	few	TRBV6-6	TRBJ2-4	CASSETGNIQYF	TGTGCCAGCAGCGAGACAGGGAACATTCAGTACTTC
-	-	TRBV28	TRBJ2-3	CAGGSTDTQYF	TGTGCCGGCGGGAGCACAGATACGCAGTATTTT